This is a list of T cell receptor beta chains from one sample in a study of cytomegalovirus exposure and HLA in healthy donors. Sequencing used immunoSEQ multiplex PCR; TCRdb keeps in-frame clones, though not all of them. The sample carries about 210,000 clones, roughly 80% recorded once. The sample was PBMCs. The receptors originated from a man aged 30 to 45 in good health and CMV-seronegative. Each CDR3 is given without its conserved first and last residue.

>TRBJ2-3|TRBV19
ASSMAGGRSDTQY
>TRBJ2-3|TRBV5-6
ASSDLDREIADTQY
>TRBJ2-2|TRBV6-1
ATAAQGDTGELF
>TRBJ1-3|TRBV7-8
ASSQGQGGNTIY
>TRBJ1-2|TRBV7-2
ASSLPWTGWGYT
>TRBJ2-7|TRBV28
ASSLPGQGRTGY
>TRBJ2-3|TRBV9
ASSAEDRGGLTDTQY
>TRBJ2-2|TRBV14
ASNMNTGELF
>TRBJ2-3|TRBV5-1
ASNLAGTTKDTQY
>TRBJ2-1|TRBV10-2
ASRGPLGSGGLSSYNEQF
>TRBJ2-3|TRBV9
ASSLKGGGDTQY
>TRBJ2-3|TRBV7-6
ASTLGGLKADTQY
>NA|TRBV11-2
ASSSRTGYEQY
>TRBJ1-2|TRBV9
ASSVTQGVGYGYT
>TRBJ1-1|TRBV4-3
ASSHGQGGDTEAF
>TRBJ2-3|TRBV6-6
ASRISGGGSTDTQY
>TRBJ1-4|TRBV18
ASSPWPKIDEKLF
>TRBJ2-7|TRBV6-1
ASSEIRTGPREQY
>TRBJ1-5|TRBV28
ASSTPGTGNGQPQH
>TRBJ1-5|TRBV4-1
ASSQGEGGLRPQH
>TRBJ2-5|TRBV28
ASRKAGRETQY
>TRBJ1-1|TRBV18
ASSPRPPGTEAF
>TRBJ2-4|TRBV5-4
ASSLAGVLNIQY
>TRBJ1-6|TRBV19
ASSFPLLSPLH
>TRBJ2-5|TRBV6-1
ASSTGLETQY
>TRBJ1-3|TRBV2
ASSEGGDFSGNTIY
>TRBJ1-4|TRBV5-5
ASSLQGAGANEKLF
>TRBJ2-3|TRBV9
ASSVGGRDGTDTQY
>TRBJ1-6|TRBV7-8
ASREDLRRNSPLH
>TRBJ2-7|TRBV11-1
ASSLVTGDYYEQY
>TRBJ2-1|TRBV28
ASTLRRGSNEQF
>TRBJ1-2|TRBV29-1
SVEDRTDRGGDGYT